These 22 T cell receptor beta chains originate from one sample sequenced in a study of T cell clonotyping in hematopoietic cell transplantation (dated by TCRdb to the early 2020s). The time point label of this sample denotes: recipient sample about 28 days before transplant, after cytoreduction. Receptor libraries were prepared by the immunoSEQ multiplex PCR assay. In its TCRdb copy, this immuneACCESS table keeps in-frame sequences only and misses some clones. Where compared with another copy, unresolved V genes explain less than half of these, and the others have no known cause. The sample profile shows about 36,000 clones; roughly 96% of them were found once. In total, the top ten clones hold 1.5% to 2% of the sample. Material: peripheral blood mononuclear cells, obtained before stem cell transplant. The origin of the receptors is a man aged 40-50 years with chronic myeloid leukemia. Some clones in this sample may be carry-over from other donors' samples.

This chain uses TRBV7-2 with TRBJ2-3; 8 nucleotides line up with TRBD1. CDR1 and CDR2 (germline): SGHTA, FQGNSA. V lost 1 base to trimming and J lost 5 bases; unmatched junction nucleotides: 11. The CDR3 covers 17 residues. This chain's CDR3 is CASSLDGTGLALDTQYF. CDR3 bases: TGTGCCAGCAGCTTAGACGGGACAGGTCTAGCCCTAGATACGCAGTATTTT.

This chain joins TRBV9 and TRBJ2-2, with TRBD2 matching over 10 bases. Germline V lookup: CDR1 SGDLS, CDR2 YYNGEE. Trimming cost V 0 bases and J 5 bases; bases outside gene matches: 10. The CDR3 is 18 amino acids. The DNA for the CDR3 is TGTGCCAGCAGCGTAGGGGCTAGCGGGGGCCAGGGGACCGGGGAGCTGTTTTTT. Translating gives CASSVGASGGQGTGELFF.

V is TRBV19 and J is TRBJ1-2, with a weak D call TRBD1 (5 bases). The CDR3 totals 12 residues. Trimming cost V 4 bases and J 6 bases, with 9 bases left between them. Germline CDR1 LNHDA, CDR2 SQIVND (reference sequence). CDR3 region: CASSKGWDGYTF. The DNA for the CDR3 is TGTGCCAGTAGTAAGGGGTGGGATGGCTACACCTTC. Variable domain in full (rest from reference TRBV19 and TRBJ1-2): DGGITQSPKYLFRKEGQNVTLSCEQNLNHDAMYWYRQDPGQGLRLIYYSQIVNDFQKGDIAEGYSVSREKKESFPLTVTSAQKNPTAFYLCASSKGWDGYTFGSGTRLTVV.

The chain employs TRBV19 and TRBJ1-5, with D unresolved. V lost 0 bases, J lost 7 bases, and 13 bases lay in between. Germline V lookup: CDR1 LNHDA, CDR2 SQIVND (reference sequence). The CDR3 extends over 15 amino acids. The CDR3 DNA reads TGTGCCAGTAGTATAGATTGGCAGAGCGGCCAGCCCCAGCATTTT. This gives the protein CASSIDWQSGQPQHF. Variable domain in full (rest from reference TRBV19 and TRBJ1-5): DGGITQSPKYLFRKEGQNVTLSCEQNLNHDAMYWYRQDPGQGLRLIYYSQIVNDFQKGDIAEGYSVSREKKESFPLTVTSAQKNPTAFYLCASSIDWQSGQPQHFGDGTRLSIL.

This clone was seen once. In nucleotides, the CDR3 is TGTGCCAGCAGGGCCGGTAATTCGGACGAGCAGTACTTC. Encoded protein: CASRAGNSDEQYF. The chain couples TRBV7-2 to TRBJ2-7; D uncertain. Trimming stripped 6 bases from V and 5 bases from J, with 14 bases between. CDR3 length: 13 amino acids. From germline, CDR1 is SGHTA and CDR2 FQGNSA.

This clone was counted a single time. The V call is TRBV7-2, the J call TRBJ2-5; 11 positions agree with TRBD2. V was clipped by 5 bases and J by 5 bases; unmatched bases: 10. This CDR3 is built from 16 residues. Germline values: CDR1 SGHTA, CDR2 FQGNSA. CDR3 sequence (DNA): TGTGCCAGCAGCCTTGGGATAGCGGGGGGGCATGAGACCCAGTACTTC. It encodes CASSLGIAGGHETQYF.

The chain links TRBV9 to TRBJ1-1, with 8 bases matching TRBD1. The trim removed 7 bases at V and 1 base at J, leaving 0 bases unmatched. CDR3 length: 12 residues. CDR1 SGDLS and CDR2 YYNGEE come from the germline V gene. CDR3 DNA: TGTGCCAGCGGACAGGGGAACACTGAAGCTTTCTTT. Translated: CASGQGNTEAFF. Full variable domain (outside the CDR3, taken from reference TRBV9 and TRBJ1-1): DSGVTQTPKHLITATGQRVTLRCSPRSGDLSVYWYQQSLDQGLQFLIQYYNGEERAKGNILERFSAQQFPDLHSELNLSSLELGDSALYFCASGQGNTEAFFGQGTRLTVV.

The V call is TRBV11-2, the J call TRBJ2-3, with D hard to call. Per germline, CDR1 SGHAT and CDR2 FQNNGV. Trimming removed 3 bases from V and 5 bases from J, with 6 bases in between. The CDR3 covers 12 residues. The chain's CDR3 is CASSFDLDTQYF. In nucleotides, the CDR3 is TGTGCCAGCAGCTTCGATTTAGATACGCAGTATTTT.

V and J are TRBV4-2 and TRBJ1-2; D is perhaps TRBD1 (5 bases). This CDR3 contains 13 residues. CDR1 is LGHNA, CDR2 YNFKEQ, per germline. The V end lost 0 bases, the J end lost 14 bases, and 16 bases lay between the germline ends. CDR3 bases: TGTGCCAGCAGCCAAGAAAGGGGCGGCCTGATTACCTTC. This codes for CASSQERGGLITF.

The V gene is TRBV15, the J gene TRBJ1-5; D unresolved. Germline CDR1 LNHNV, CDR2 YYDKDF (reference sequence). The ends were cut back, 5 bases at V and 6 bases at J, with 20 bases in the middle. CDR3 size: 16 residues. The CDR3 spells CATSLPPRGYSQPQHF. The CDR3 DNA follows: TGTGCCACCAGCCTCCCCCCGCGAGGGTACAGTCAGCCCCAGCATTTT.

J is TRBJ2-7 and V is TRBV5-1; tentatively, D is TRBD1 (5 bases). The CDR3 extends over 14 amino acids. Trimming removed 0 bases at V and 5 bases at J, with 12 bases between. The germline V gene encodes CDR1 SGHRS and CDR2 YFSETQ. The CDR3 DNA is TGCGCCAGCAGCTTGGATCAGGGTCTCAACGAGCAGTACTTC. Translated, it gives CASSLDQGLNEQYF.

The chain uses TRBV6-1 and TRBJ2-7, with D perhaps given as TRBD1 or TRBD2 (5 bases each). The CDR3 extends over 14 amino acids. Trimming cost V 4 bases and J 3 bases, with 13 bases left between them. Germline CDR1 and CDR2: MNHNS and SASEGT. The DNA of the CDR3 is TGTGCCAGCAGTGCCGGGACGGCTAACTACGAGCAGTACTTC. Translating gives CASSAGTANYEQYF.

The V and J genes are TRBV30 and TRBJ1-2; D is unclear. The CDR3 has 14 residues. Trimming removed 3 bases from V and 4 bases from J, with 15 bases in between. Germline V gene sequence: CDR1 GTSNPN, CDR2 SVGIG (reference sequence). CDR3 nucleotides: TGTGCCTGGAGCGTAAGCCCGGAGGGCTATGGCTACACCTTC. It is translated as CAWSVSPEGYGYTF.

The chain uses TRBV5-3 and TRBJ1-1; D unclear. TRBV5-3 is given ORF status, its function remaining uncertain. V shed 3 bases and J shed 2 bases, with 17 bases lying between them. The CDR3 loop spans 16 amino acids. The CDR3, as DNA: TGTGCCAGAAGCTCCTCCCCCCGTACAGAAAACACTGAAGCTTTCTTT. Amino acids: CARSSSPRTENTEAFF.

This rearrangement joins TRBV6-5 to TRBJ2-2, with a tentative D call TRBD1 (5 bases). The V end was cut by 6 bases, the J end by 5 bases, with 7 bases between. CDR3 length: 12 residues. The germline gives CDR1 MNHEY, CDR2 SVGAGI. The CDR3 DNA reads as TGTGCCAGCAGGACAGCGACCGGGGAGCTGTTTTTT. It is translated as CASRTATGELFF.

The genes are TRBV7-2 and TRBJ1-2, with D hard to call. The CDR3 length is 12 residues. Germline CDR1 is SGHTA and CDR2 is FQGNSA. The V end lost 1 base, the J end lost 8 bases, and 8 bases lay between the germline ends. CDR3 sequence: CASSLGNEGYTF. The DNA for the CDR3 is TGTGCCAGCAGCTTAGGAAATGAAGGCTACACCTTC.

The chain links TRBV7-2 to TRBJ1-2; 9 nucleotides line up with TRBD1. With V trimmed by 0 bases and J by 6 bases, 5 bases remained unmatched. The CDR3 is 15 residues long. Germline V lookup: CDR1 SGHTA, CDR2 FQGNSA. The CDR3: CASSLARRQGDGYTF. The CDR3 coding sequence is TGTGCCAGCAGCTTAGCGCGTCGACAGGGGGATGGCTACACCTTC. The variable domain in full, with the rest retrieved from reference TRBV7-2 and TRBJ1-2, is GAGVSQSPSNKVTEKGKDVELRCDPISGHTALYWYRQSLGQGLEFLIYFQGNSAPDKSGLPSDRFSAERTGGSVSTLTIQRTQQEDSAVYLCASSLARRQGDGYTFGSGTRLTVV.

V is TRBV10-1 and J is TRBJ1-2, with D tentatively TRBD1 (6 bases). V lost 3 bases and J lost 8, with 28 bases in between. From germline, CDR1 is WNHNN and CDR2 SYGVQD (reference sequence). The CDR3 is 18 residues long. In DNA form, the CDR3 reads TGCGCCAGCAGTGATGCCCGCCGGGACACCTACTATAGGGGGGGCTACACCTTC. Its protein is CASSDARRDTYYRGGYTF.

The chain links TRBV9 to TRBJ2-7; a possible D gene is TRBD1 (6 bases). Trimming removed 5 bases from V and 0 bases from J, with 12 bases in between. The germline V gene has CDR1 SGDLS and CDR2 YYNGEE. The CDR3 spans 14 residues. This CDR3 is CASSSRDNSYEQYF. The CDR3 region has the DNA TGTGCCAGCAGTTCTAGGGACAACTCCTACGAGCAGTACTTC. Supplemented by reference TRBV9 and TRBJ2-7, the full variable domain reads DSGVTQTPKHLITATGQRVTLRCSPRSGDLSVYWYQQSLDQGLQFLIQYYNGEERAKGNILERFSAQQFPDLHSELNLSSLELGDSALYFCASSSRDNSYEQYFGPGTRLTVT.

Only one count was recorded for this clone. The rearrangement links TRBV30 to TRBJ2-3; a weak D match, TRBD2 (6 bases). This CDR3 has 14 amino acids. V shed 1 base and J shed 0 bases, with 8 bases lying between them. In germline, CDR1 is GTSNPN, CDR2 SVGIG (reference sequence). The DNA of the CDR3 is TGTGCCTGGAGTGGCGGGGTGAGCACAGATACGCAGTATTTT. Amino acids: CAWSGGVSTDTQYF.

V gene TRBV28 combines with J gene TRBJ1-6; a possible D gene is TRBD1 (6 bases). The CDR3 runs 13 residues. Germline V gene sequence: CDR1 MDHEN, CDR2 SYDVKM. The ends were cut back, 7 bases at V and 6 bases at J, with 10 bases in the middle. CDR3 protein: CASKRGGNSPLHF. CDR3 DNA: TGTGCCAGCAAGAGAGGGGGTAATTCACCCCTCCACTTT.

The chain carries TRBV2 and TRBJ1-2, with TRBD1 matching over 7 bases. Looked up from germline, CDR1 is SNHLY and CDR2 is FYNNEI. Unmatched junction bases numbered 5, after V lost 0 bases and J lost 4 bases. There are 15 residues in the CDR3. The CDR3: CASSEALGQPYGYTF. The CDR3 DNA reads as TGTGCCAGCAGTGAAGCGCTGGGACAGCCCTATGGCTACACCTTC.